This T cell receptor beta chain derives from a study of technical replicates of blood from a handful of donors. Concerning this clone: Other nucleotide sequences in the sample specify the same CDR3.

This table comes from immunoSEQ multiplex PCR, and its TCRdb copy is limited to in-frame clones, with some not included. The sample shows 64,000 or so clones, approximately 96% of them seen only once. This TCR came from a human donor in good health. The sample taken for sequencing was T cells isolated from PBMCs.

The CDR3 here is CASSLSQGNTEAFF. Here the CDR3 DNA reads TGTGCCAGCAGCTTATCTCAGGGGAACACTGAAGCTTTCTTT. The gene calls are TRBV7-9 and TRBJ1-1; a possible D gene is TRBD1 (5 bases). Germline CDR1 SEHNR, CDR2 FQNEAQ (reference sequence). The length of the CDR3 is 14 residues. Deletions cut 2 bases from V and 1 base from J, with 8 bases between.